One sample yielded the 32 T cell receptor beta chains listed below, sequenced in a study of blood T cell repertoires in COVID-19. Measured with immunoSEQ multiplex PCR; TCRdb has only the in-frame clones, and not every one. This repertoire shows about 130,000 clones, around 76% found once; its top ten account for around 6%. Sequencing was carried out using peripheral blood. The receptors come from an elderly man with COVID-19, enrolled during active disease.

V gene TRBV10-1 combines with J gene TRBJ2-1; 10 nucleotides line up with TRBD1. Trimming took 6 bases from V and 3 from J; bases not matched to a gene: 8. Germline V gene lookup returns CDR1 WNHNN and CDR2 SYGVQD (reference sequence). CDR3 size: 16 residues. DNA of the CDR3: TGCGCCAGCAGCTATGAGAGGGACAGGGGCTACAATGAGCAGTTCTTC. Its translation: CASSYERDRGYNEQFF.

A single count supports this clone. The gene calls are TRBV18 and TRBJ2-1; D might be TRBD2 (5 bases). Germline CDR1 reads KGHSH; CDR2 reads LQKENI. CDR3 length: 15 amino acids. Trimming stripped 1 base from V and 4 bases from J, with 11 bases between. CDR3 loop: CASSPQRDSYNEQFF. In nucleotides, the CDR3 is TGTGCCAGCTCACCACAACGGGATAGTTACAATGAGCAGTTCTTC. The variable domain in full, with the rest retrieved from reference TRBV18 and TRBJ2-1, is NAGVMQNPRHLVRRRGQEARLRCSPMKGHSHVYWYRQLPEEGLKFMVYLQKENIIDESGMPKERFSAEFPKEGPSILRIQQVVRGDSAAYFCASSPQRDSYNEQFFGPGTRLTVL.

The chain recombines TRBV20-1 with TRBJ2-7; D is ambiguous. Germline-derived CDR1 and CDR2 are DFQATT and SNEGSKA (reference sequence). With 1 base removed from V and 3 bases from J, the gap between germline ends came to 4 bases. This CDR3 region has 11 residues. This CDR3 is CSARAGYEQYF. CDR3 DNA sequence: TGCAGTGCTAGAGCCGGCTACGAGCAGTACTTC.

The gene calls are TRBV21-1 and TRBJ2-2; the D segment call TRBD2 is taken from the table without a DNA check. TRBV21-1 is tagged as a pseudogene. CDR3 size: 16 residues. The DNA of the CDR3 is TGTGCCAGCAGCAAAGGAGGGTGGAATTGCACCGGGGAGCTGTTTTTT. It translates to CASSKGGWNCTGELFF.

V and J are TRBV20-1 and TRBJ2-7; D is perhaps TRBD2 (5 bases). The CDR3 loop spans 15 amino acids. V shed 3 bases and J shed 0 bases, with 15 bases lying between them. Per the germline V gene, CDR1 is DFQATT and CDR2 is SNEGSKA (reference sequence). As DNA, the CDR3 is TGCAGTGCTAGTTCACTAACGGACTTCTCCTACGAGCAGTACTTC. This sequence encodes CSASSLTDFSYEQYF.

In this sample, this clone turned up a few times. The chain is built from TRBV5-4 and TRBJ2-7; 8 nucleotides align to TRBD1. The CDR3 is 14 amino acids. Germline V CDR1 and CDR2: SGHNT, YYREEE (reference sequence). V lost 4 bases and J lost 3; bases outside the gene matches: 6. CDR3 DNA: TGTGCCAGCAGCCTCGGAACAGGGGGCTACGAGCAGTACTTC. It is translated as CASSLGTGGYEQYF.

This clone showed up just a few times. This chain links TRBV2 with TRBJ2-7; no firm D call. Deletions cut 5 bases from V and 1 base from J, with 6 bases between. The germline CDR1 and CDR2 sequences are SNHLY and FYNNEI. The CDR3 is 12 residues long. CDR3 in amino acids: CASSFGSYEQYF. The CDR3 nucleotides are TGTGCCAGCAGTTTCGGGTCCTACGAGCAGTACTTC.

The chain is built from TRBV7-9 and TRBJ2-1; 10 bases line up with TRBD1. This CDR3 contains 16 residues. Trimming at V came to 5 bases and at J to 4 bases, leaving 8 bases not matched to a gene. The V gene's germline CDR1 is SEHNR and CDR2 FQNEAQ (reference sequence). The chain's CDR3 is CASSRDRGLKYNEQFF. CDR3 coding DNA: TGTGCCAGCAGCCGTGACAGGGGGCTAAAATACAATGAGCAGTTCTTC.

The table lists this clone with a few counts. This CDR3 reads CATSDSWGLKTQYF. The CDR3 nucleotides are TGTGCCACCAGTGATTCGTGGGGGCTGAAGACCCAGTACTTC. V is TRBV24-1 and J is TRBJ2-5; D is possibly TRBD1 (6 bases). CDR1 KGHDR and CDR2 SFDVKD come from the germline V gene. V lost 2 bases and J 6 bases, leaving 12 bases between the germline ends. The CDR3 runs to 14 residues.

DNA for the CDR3: TGTGCCAGCAGTCCGGGACAGAAGTACGAGCAGTACTTC. It translates to CASSPGQKYEQYF. The rearrangement links TRBV19 to TRBJ2-7, with 7 bases lining up with TRBD1. V lost 9 bases and J lost 4; bases outside the gene matches: 9. The CDR3 is made up of 13 amino acids. CDR1 is LNHDA, CDR2 SQIVND, per germline (reference sequence).

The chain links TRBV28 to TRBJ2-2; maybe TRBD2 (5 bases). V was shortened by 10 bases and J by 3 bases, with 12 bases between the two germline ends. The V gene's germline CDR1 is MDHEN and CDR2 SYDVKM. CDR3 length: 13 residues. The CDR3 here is CANGRGDTGELFF. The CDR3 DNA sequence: TGTGCCAATGGACGGGGAGACACCGGGGAGCTGTTTTTT.

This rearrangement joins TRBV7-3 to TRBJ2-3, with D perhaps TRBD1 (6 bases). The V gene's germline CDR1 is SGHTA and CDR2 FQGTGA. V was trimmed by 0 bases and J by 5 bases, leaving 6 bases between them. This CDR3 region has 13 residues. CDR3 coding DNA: TGTGCCAGCAGCTTAACAGGGGGAGATACGCAGTATTTT. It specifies CASSLTGGDTQYF. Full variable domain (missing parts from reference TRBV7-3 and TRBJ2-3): GAGVSQTPSNKVTEKGKYVELRCDPISGHTALYWYRQSLGQGPEFLIYFQGTGAADDSGLPNDRFFAVRPEGSVSTLKIQRTERGDSAVYLCASSLTGGDTQYFGPGTRLTVL.

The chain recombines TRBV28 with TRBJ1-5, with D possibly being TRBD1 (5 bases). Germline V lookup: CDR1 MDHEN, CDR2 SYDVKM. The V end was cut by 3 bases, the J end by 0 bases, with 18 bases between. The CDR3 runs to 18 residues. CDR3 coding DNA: TGTGCCAGCAGTTTTGGGGCCTCTAGGGCTTATAGCAATCAGCCCCAGCATTTT. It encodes CASSFGASRAYSNQPQHF.

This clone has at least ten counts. CDR3 residues: CASSVLGGSFNEQYF. CDR3 bases: TGTGCCAGCAGCGTCCTAGGCGGGAGCTTCAACGAGCAGTACTTC. The rearrangement uses TRBV9 and TRBJ2-7, with 7 nucleotides matching TRBD2. The CDR3 runs to 15 residues. The ends lost 2 bases at V and 5 bases at J; junction bases unmatched: 10. CDR1 and CDR2 (germline): SGDLS, YYNGEE.

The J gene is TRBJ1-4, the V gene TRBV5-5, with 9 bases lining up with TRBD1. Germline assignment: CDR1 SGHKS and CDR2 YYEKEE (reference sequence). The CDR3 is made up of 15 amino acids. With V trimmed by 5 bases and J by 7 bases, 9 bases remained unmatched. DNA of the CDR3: TGTGCCAGCAGACCTGGACAGGGGATCGGTGAAAAACTGTTTTTT. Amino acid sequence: CASRPGQGIGEKLFF.

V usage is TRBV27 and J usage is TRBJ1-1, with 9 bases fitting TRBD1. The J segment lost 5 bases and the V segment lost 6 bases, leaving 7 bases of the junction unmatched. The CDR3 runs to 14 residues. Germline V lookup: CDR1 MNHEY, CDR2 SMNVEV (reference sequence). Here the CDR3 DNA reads TGTGCCAGCAGCTTTATGACAGGGGGTACTGAAGCTTTCTTT. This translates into CASSFMTGGTEAFF.

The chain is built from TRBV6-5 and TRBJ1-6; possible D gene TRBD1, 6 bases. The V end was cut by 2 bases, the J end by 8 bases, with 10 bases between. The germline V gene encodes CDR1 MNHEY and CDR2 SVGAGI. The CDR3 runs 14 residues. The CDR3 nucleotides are TGTGCCAGCAGTTACACAGGGATCCATTCACCCCTCCACTTT. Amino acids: CASSYTGIHSPLHF.

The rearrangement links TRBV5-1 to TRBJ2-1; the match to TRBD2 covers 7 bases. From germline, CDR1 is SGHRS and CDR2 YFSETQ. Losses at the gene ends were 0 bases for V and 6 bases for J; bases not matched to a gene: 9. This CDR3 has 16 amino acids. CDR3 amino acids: CASSLAAGELANEQFF. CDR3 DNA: TGCGCCAGCAGCTTGGCCGCGGGAGAACTCGCCAATGAGCAGTTCTTC.

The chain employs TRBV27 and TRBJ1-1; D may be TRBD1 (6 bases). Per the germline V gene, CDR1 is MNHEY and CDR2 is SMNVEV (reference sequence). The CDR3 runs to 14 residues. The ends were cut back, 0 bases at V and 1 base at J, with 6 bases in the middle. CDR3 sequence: CASSLSGGNTEAFF. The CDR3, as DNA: TGTGCCAGCAGTTTATCAGGGGGGAACACTGAAGCTTTCTTT.

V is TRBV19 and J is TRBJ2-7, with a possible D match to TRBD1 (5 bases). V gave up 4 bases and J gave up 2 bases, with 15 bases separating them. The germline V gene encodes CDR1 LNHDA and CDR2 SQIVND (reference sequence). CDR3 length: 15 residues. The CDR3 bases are TGTGCCAGTAGTACCTGGCCAGGGCCCCCCTACGAGCAGTACTTC. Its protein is CASSTWPGPPYEQYF.

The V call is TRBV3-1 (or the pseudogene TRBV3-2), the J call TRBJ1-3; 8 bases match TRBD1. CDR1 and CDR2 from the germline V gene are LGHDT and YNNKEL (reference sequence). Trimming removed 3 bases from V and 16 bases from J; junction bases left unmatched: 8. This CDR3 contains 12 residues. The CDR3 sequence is CASSQTGTGEYF. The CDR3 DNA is TGTGCCAGCAGCCAGACCGGGACAGGCGAGTATTTT.

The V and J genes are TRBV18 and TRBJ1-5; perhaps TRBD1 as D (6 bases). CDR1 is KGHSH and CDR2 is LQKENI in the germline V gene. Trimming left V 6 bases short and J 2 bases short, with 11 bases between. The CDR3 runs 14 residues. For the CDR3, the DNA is TGTGCCAGCTCGACAGGAGCGGGCAATCAGCCCCAGCATTTT. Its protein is CASSTGAGNQPQHF.

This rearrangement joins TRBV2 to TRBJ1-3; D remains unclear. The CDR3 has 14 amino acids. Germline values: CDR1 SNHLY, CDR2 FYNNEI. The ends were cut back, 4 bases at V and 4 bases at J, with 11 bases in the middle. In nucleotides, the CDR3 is TGTGCCAGCAGTGTTTCGGGTGGCGGAAACACCATATATTTT. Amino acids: CASSVSGGGNTIYF.

CDR3 protein: CASSLDTYNYGYTF. In nucleotides, the CDR3 is TGTGCCAGCAGCTTGGACACATATAACTATGGCTACACCTTC. This chain uses TRBV5-8 with TRBJ1-2, with D uncertain. CDR3 length: 14 residues. Germline CDR1 is SGHTS and CDR2 is YDEGEE. V was clipped by 0 bases and J by 1 base, with 7 bases between them.

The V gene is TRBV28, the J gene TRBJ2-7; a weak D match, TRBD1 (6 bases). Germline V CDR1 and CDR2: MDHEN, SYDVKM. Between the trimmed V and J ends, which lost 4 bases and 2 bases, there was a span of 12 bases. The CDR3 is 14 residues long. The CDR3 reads CASSSGQIPYEQYF. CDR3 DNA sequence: TGTGCCAGCAGTTCCGGACAGATTCCCTACGAGCAGTACTTC.

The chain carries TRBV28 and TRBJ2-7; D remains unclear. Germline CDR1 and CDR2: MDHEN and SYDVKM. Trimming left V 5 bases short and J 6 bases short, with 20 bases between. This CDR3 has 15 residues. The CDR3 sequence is CASSPLESHRGEQYF. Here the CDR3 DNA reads TGTGCCAGCAGTCCCCTCGAGTCCCACCGAGGCGAGCAGTACTTC. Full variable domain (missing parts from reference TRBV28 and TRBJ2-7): DVKVTQSSRYLVKRTGEKVFLECVQDMDHENMFWYRQDPGLGLRLIYFSYDVKMKEKGDIPEGYSVSREKKERFSLILESASTNQTSMYLCASSPLESHRGEQYFGPGTRLTVT.

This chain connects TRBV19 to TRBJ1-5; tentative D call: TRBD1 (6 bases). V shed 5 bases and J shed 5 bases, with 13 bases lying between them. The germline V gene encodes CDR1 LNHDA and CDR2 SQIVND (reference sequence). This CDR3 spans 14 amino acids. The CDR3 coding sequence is TGTGCCAGTAGTCATGGACAGTCCTATCAGCCCCAGCATTTT. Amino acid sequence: CASSHGQSYQPQHF.

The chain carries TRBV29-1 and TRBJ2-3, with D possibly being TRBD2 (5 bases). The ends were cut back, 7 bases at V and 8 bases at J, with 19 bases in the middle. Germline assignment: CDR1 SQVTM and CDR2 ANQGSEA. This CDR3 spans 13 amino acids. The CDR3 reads CSAGGDLLPTQYF. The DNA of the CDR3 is TGCAGCGCAGGAGGAGACTTGCTGCCTACGCAGTATTTT.

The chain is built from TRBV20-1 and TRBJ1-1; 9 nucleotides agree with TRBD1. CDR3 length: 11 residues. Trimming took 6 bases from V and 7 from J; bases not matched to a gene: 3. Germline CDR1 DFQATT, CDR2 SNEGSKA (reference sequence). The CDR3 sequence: CSARGQGEAFF. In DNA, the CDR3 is TGCAGTGCACGGGGACAGGGTGAAGCTTTCTTT.

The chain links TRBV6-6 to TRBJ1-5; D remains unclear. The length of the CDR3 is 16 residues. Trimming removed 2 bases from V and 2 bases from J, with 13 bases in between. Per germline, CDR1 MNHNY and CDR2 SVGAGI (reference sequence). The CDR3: CASSYGRTYGNQPQHF. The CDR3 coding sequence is TGTGCCAGCAGTTACGGGCGAACCTACGGCAATCAGCCCCAGCATTTT.

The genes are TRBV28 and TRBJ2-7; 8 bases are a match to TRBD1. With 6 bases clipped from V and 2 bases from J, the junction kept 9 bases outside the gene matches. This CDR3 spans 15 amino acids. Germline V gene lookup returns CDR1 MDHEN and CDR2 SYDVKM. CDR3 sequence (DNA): TGTGCCAGCAGAAATACCGGGACAGGAGCCTACGAGCAGTACTTC. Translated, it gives CASRNTGTGAYEQYF.

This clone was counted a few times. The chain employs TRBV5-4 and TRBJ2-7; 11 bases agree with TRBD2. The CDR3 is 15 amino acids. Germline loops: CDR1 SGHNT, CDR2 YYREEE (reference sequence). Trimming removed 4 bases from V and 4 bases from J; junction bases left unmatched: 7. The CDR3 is CASSVSGRAGYEQYF. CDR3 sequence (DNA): TGTGCCAGCAGCGTTAGCGGGAGGGCCGGGTACGAGCAGTACTTC.